This entry is about one TCR beta chain. These data are taken from a study of blood T cell repertoires in COVID-19. How the authors handled the data: Estimation of nucleated cell counts relied on the amplification of reference gene primers. The table came from immunoSEQ multiplex PCR; TCRdb's copy has only in-frame clones and leaves some out. V, J and clone size derive from that table, while D and trimming were established from the DNA sequence. The sample holds approximately 270,000 clones; 80% to 90% are singletons and the top ten take 1.3% to 1.5%. The receptor was derived from a man aged 80 or over with acute or convalescent COVID-19. The sequenced sample consisted of peripheral blood.

CDR3 DNA: TGTGCCAGCAGCTTAGGTGTGGGGGGGGTTAATTCACCCCTCCACTTT. Translated, it gives CASSLGVGGVNSPLHF. V and J are TRBV7-8 and TRBJ1-6; perhaps TRBD1 as D (5 bases). The V end was cut by 1 base, the J end by 6 bases, with 13 bases between. The CDR3 consists of 16 residues. From germline, CDR1 is SGHVS and CDR2 FQNEAQ.